This record concerns one T cell receptor beta chain sequence. As yet, its antigen is unknown. Arm-PCR of CDR3 regions with iRepertoire HTBI primers generated TCR beta libraries. Each CDR3 protein is one row after TCRdb ran MiXCR on the multiplex PCR reads. The sample yields 400,000 to 500,000 distinct CDR3 sequences, approximately 23% seen once. This specimen belongs to a study of regulatory T cells in long-lasting Graves disease. As for the study in general: The definition of persistent Graves' disease was over 5 years of antithyroid drugs with positive TSH receptor antibodies. Findings and caveats of the study: TRBV28, TRBJ1-2 and TRBJ2-5 were favored in persistent disease. Patients with persistent disease shared 2,741 public clonotypes, outpacing the approximately 920 shared by new patients.

Germline CDR1 and CDR2: MGHRA and YSYEKL. V was trimmed by 3 bases and J by 5 bases, leaving 16 bases between them. This CDR3 contains 15 residues. Documented time point: persistent/refractory GD, antithyroid drugs over 5 years with positive TRAb. PBMC-extracted RNA yielded the TCR library. Staff drew around 10 milliliters of peripheral blood into EDTA tubes. Sequenced material: peripheral blood mononuclear cells (PBMCs), taken when the disease was refractory, from a patient treated with antithyroid drugs. V and J are TRBV4-1 and TRBJ1-1; D unresolved. The clonotype originates from a female donor with Graves disease. The CDR3 nucleotides read TGCGCCAGCAGCCAGCAAGGGATTGTGGCGACTGAAGCTTTCTTT. As protein: CASSQQGIVATEAFF.